The T cell receptor (beta chain) described here comes from a study of control samples from healthy donors and cancer patients. V gave up 0 bases and J gave up 2 bases, with 7 bases separating them. The CDR3 length is 14 residues. In germline, CDR1 is SGHKS, CDR2 YYEKEE (reference sequence). The repertoire was sequenced with immunoSEQ multiplex PCR; TCRdb's copy has only in-frame clones and lacks some. The table has approximately 150,000 clones, around 94% seen once. The specimen was PBMCs. The J gene is TRBJ2-3, the V gene TRBV5-5; D unresolved. The TCR sequence derives from a man in his fifties or sixties with colorectal cancer. The CDR3 bases are TGTGCCAGCAGCTTGGGACCCTTCACAGATACGCAGTATTTT. This gives the protein CASSLGPFTDTQYF.